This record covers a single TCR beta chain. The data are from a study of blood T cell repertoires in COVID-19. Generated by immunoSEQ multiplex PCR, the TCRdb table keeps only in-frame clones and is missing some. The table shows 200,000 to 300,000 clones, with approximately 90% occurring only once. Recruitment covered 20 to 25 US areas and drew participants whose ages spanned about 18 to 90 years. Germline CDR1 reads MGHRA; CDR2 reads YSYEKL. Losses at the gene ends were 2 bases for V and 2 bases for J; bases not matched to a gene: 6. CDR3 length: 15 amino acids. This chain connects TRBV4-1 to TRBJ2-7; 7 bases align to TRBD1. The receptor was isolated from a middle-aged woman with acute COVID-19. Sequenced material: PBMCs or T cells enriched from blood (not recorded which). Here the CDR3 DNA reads TGCGCCAGCAGCCAACAACAGGGGTTGGCCTACGAGCAGTACTTC. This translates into CASSQQQGLAYEQYF.